A selection of T cell receptor beta chains follows, all from one sample in a study of blood T cells in healthy people across ages. TCRdb ran MiXCR on the 5' RACE reads and lists one entry per CDR3 protein. The table lists roughly 1,500,000 distinct CDR3 sequences, about 40% of them singletons, with approximately 7.9% in the top ten. Specimen: blood. These receptors all come from a woman between 18 and 29 years old in good health. The CDR3 runs from the conserved cysteine through the conserved F or W. A D gene is named only where the DNA matches it firmly. Only part of the rows carry a size: once, few, many, or a class if the clone is expanded.

cdr3_nt cdr3_aa clone_size v_call cdr3_length j_call d_call
TGTGCCAGCAAGGGTAGCGGGAGCTACGAGCAGTACTTC CASKGSGSYEQYF few TRBV6-2/TRBV6-3 13 TRBJ2-7 TRBD2
TGTGCCACGACGACGGGGGGTTTCGGTCAGGATGAGCAGTACTTC CATTTGGFGQDEQYF NA TRBV15 15 TRBJ2-7 TRBD2
TGCAGCGCCAACCGCGGAGGGCAAGGGCGCTACAATGAGCAGTACTTC CSANRGGQGRYNEQYF NA TRBV29-1 16 TRBJ2-7 NA
TGCAGCGCCCCGGACAGGGTAGGAACTGAAGCTTTCTTT CSAPDRVGTEAFF few TRBV29-1 13 TRBJ1-1 TRBD1
TGTGCCAGCGCCCAGGGGGGGACCCAAGAGACCCAGTACTTC CASAQGGTQETQYF NA TRBV18 14 TRBJ2-5 NA
TGTGCCAGCAGCCTATCGACAGACATCTATGGCTACACCTTC CASSLSTDIYGYTF NA TRBV9 14 TRBJ1-2 NA
TGCAGCGTGAAAGCGGACGAGACCCAGTACTTC CSVKADETQYF NA TRBV29-1 11 TRBJ2-5 NA
TGCGGTGCTAGCCGAGCGGGGGGGACAGATACGCAGTATTTT CGASRAGGTDTQYF NA TRBV20-1 14 TRBJ2-3 TRBD2
TGTGCCAGCAGTGGTGTGGGAGTCCTCTCCTACGAGCAGTACTTC CASSGVGVLSYEQYF few TRBV6-5 15 TRBJ2-7 NA
TGTGCCAGCAGTTCAACCGGGACTAGCCCGTCGGTGCAGTTCTTC CASSSTGTSPSVQFF few TRBV6-2/TRBV6-3 15 TRBJ2-1 TRBD2
TGCGCCAGCAGCACTGGGACAGGACTCCCTCGGAGGAACTATGGCTACACCTTC CASSTGTGLPRRNYGYTF few TRBV5-1 18 TRBJ1-2 TRBD1
TGTGCCACCACCACAGGGGGAGATACGCAGTATTTT CATTTGGDTQYF many TRBV6-2/TRBV6-3 12 TRBJ2-3 TRBD1